The clone carrying this TCR beta chain turned up a few times. Its antigen is unknown. TCRdb redid the calling of the 5' RACE reads with MiXCR, one entry per CDR3 protein. The data hold hundreds of thousands of distinct CDR3 sequences, with about 20% observed a single time. Germline values: CDR1 LGHDT, CDR2 YNNKEL (reference sequence). After removal of 5 bases from V and 0 bases from J, the junction contained 5 bases not matched to a gene. CDR3 length: 16 residues. This entry belongs to a study of CD8 T cells in ankylosing spondylitis. Study-wide points: The study identified a TCR beta motif of eight highly homologous variants that appeared characteristic of ankylosing spondylitis blood.

The V gene is TRBV3-1, the J gene TRBJ2-3; 10 bases align to TRBD2. The TCR sequence derives from a male donor with ankylosing spondylitis or in good health (not recorded which). Sample: blood, either unsorted or a sorted T cell fraction (not recorded which). The chain's CDR3 is CASSTIAGGSTDTQYF. The DNA for the CDR3 is TGTGCCAGCAGCACGATAGCGGGGGGCAGCACAGATACGCAGTATTTT.